This T cell receptor beta chain originates from a study of blood T cell repertoires in COVID-19. Study-level information: T cells, B-cell-depleted T cells, or PBMCs supplied cDNA or gDNA.

There are 15 residues in the CDR3. From germline, CDR1 is MNHEY and CDR2 SVGAGI. With V trimmed by 4 bases and J by 5 bases, 1 base remained unmatched. In the authors' workflow: Reference gene primer amplification in the assay estimated nucleated cell counts. TCRdb keeps only in-frame clones here, not all; method: immunoSEQ multiplex PCR. V and J calls and clone size are given by that table; D and trimming were obtained from the DNA. The table lists 250,000 to 350,000 clones, about nine tenths of them singletons. The sample was peripheral blood. The chain combines TRBV6-5 with TRBJ2-3; TRBD2 aligns across 15 bases. This TCR was recovered from a woman aged 25-40 years with COVID-19, enrolled during active disease. CDR3 DNA: TGTGCCAGCAGTTCGGGACTAGCGGGAGGAGATACGCAGTATTTT. Its translation is CASSSGLAGGDTQYF.